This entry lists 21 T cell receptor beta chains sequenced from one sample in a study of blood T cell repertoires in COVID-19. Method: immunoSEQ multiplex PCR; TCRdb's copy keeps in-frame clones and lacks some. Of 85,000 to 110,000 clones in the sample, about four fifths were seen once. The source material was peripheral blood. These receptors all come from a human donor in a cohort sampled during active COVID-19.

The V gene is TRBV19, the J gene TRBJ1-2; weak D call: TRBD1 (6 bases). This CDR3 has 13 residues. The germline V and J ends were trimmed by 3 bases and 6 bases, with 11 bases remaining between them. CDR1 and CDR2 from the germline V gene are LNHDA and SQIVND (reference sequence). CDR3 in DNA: TGTGCCAGTAGTATTACAGGGCGTCATGGCTACACCTTC. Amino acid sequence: CASSITGRHGYTF. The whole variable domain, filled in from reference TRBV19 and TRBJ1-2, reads DGGITQSPKYLFRKEGQNVTLSCEQNLNHDAMYWYRQDPGQGLRLIYYSQIVNDFQKGDIAEGYSVSREKKESFPLTVTSAQKNPTAFYLCASSITGRHGYTFGSGTRLTVV.

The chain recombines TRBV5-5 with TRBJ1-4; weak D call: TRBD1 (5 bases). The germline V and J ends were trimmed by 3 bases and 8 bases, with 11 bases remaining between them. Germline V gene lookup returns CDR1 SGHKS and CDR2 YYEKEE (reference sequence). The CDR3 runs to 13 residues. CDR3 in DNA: TGTGCCAGCAGCTCCCAGGGTGGGGAAAAACTGTTTTTT. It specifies CASSSQGGEKLFF. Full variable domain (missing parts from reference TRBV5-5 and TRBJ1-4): DAGVTQSPTHLIKTRGQQVTLRCSPISGHKSVSWYQQVLGQGPQFIFQYYEKEERGRGNFPDRFSARQFPNYSSELNVNALLLGDSALYLCASSSQGGEKLFFGSGTQLSVL.

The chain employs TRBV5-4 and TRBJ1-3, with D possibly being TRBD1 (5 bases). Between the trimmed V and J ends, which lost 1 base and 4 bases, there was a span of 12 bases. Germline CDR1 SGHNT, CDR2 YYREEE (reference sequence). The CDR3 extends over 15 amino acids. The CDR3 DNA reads TGTGCCAGCAGCTTGCGTGCGGGGCTGGGAAACACCATATATTTT. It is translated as CASSLRAGLGNTIYF.

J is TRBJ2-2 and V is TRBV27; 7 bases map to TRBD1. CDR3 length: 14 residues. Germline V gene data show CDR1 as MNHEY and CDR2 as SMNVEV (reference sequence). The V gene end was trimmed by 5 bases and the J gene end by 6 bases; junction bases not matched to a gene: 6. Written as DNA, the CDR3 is TGTGCCAGCAGTGCGACAGGGTTCCCCGGGGAGCTGTTTTTT. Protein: CASSATGFPGELFF.

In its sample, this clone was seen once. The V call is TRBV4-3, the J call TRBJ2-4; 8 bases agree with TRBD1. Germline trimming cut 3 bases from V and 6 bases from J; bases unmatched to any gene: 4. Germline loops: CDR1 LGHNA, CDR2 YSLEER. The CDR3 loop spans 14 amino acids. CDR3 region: CASSQDRVGNIQYF. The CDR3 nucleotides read TGCGCCAGCAGCCAGGACAGGGTTGGAAACATTCAGTACTTC.

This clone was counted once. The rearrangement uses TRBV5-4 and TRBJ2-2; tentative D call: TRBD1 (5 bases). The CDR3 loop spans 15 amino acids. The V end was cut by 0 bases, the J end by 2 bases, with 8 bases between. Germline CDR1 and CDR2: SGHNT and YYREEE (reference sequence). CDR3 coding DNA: TGTGCCAGCAGCTTGGGGGGCCTCAACACCGGGGAGCTGTTTTTT. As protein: CASSLGGLNTGELFF.

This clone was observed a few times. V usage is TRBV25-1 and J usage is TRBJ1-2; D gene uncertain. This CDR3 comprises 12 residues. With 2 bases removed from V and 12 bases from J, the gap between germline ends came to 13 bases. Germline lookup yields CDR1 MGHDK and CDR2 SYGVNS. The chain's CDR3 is CASSEVPGSHTF. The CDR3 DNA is TGTGCCAGCAGTGAAGTCCCGGGTAGTCACACCTTC.

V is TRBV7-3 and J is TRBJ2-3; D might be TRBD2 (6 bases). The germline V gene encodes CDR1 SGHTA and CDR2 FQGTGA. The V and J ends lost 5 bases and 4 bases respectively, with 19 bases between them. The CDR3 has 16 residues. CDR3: CASSLSGRASADTQYF. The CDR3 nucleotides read TGTGCCAGCAGCCTTAGCGGTAGGGCTAGCGCAGATACGCAGTATTTT. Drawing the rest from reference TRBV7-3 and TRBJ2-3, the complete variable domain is GAGVSQTPSNKVTEKGKYVELRCDPISGHTALYWYRQSLGQGPEFLIYFQGTGAADDSGLPNDRFFAVRPEGSVSTLKIQRTERGDSAVYLCASSLSGRASADTQYFGPGTRLTVL.

The CDR3 here is CAWSGNGAGPNGYTF. CDR3 DNA: TGTGCCTGGAGTGGGAATGGGGCAGGGCCCAACGGCTACACCTTC. The chain recombines TRBV30 with TRBJ1-2; perhaps TRBD1 as D (5 bases). The V end lost 1 base, the J end lost 8 bases, and 20 bases lay between the germline ends. CDR1 is GTSNPN, CDR2 SVGIG, per germline (reference sequence). The CDR3 is 15 amino acids. Complete variable domain (other parts from reference TRBV30 and TRBJ1-2): SQTIHQWPATLVQPVGSPLSLECTVEGTSNPNLYWYRQAAGRGLQLLFYSVGIGQISSEVPQNLSASRPQDRQFILSSKKLLLSDSGFYLCAWSGNGAGPNGYTFGSGTRLTVV.

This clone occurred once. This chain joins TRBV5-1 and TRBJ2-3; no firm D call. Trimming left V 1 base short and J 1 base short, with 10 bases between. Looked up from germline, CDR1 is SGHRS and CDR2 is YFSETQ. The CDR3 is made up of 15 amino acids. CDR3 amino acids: CASSLSLSGTDTQYF. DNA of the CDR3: TGCGCCAGCAGCTTGTCCCTAAGTGGCACAGATACGCAGTATTTT.

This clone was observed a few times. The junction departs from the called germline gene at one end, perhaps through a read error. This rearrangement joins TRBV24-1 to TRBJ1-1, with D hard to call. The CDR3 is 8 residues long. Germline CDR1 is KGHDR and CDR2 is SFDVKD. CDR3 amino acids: CATSESVF. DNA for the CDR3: TGTGCCACCAGTGAGAGTGTGTTT.

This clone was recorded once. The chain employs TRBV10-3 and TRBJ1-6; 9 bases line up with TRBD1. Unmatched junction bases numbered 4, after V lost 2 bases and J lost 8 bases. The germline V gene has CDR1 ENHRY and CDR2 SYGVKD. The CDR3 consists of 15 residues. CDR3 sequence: CAISEATGGDSPLHF. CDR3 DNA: TGTGCCATCAGTGAGGCTACAGGGGGCGATTCACCCCTCCACTTT.

The CDR3 sequence: CASSRSDRGSTEAFF. The CDR3 bases are TGCGCCAGCAGCCGATCGGACAGGGGCTCCACTGAAGCTTTCTTT. The V gene is TRBV4-3, the J gene TRBJ1-1; 9 bases align to TRBD1. CDR3 length equals 15 residues. V was clipped by 4 bases and J by 4 bases; unmatched bases: 7. CDR1 LGHNA and CDR2 YSLEER come from the germline V gene.

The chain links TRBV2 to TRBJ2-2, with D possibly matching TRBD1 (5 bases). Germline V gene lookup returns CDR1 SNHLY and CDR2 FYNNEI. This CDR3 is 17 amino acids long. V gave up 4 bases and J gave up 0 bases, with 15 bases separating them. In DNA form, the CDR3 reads TGTGCCAGCAGTGGAAGACAGCCGATCGCGAACACCGGGGAGCTGTTTTTT. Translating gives CASSGRQPIANTGELFF.

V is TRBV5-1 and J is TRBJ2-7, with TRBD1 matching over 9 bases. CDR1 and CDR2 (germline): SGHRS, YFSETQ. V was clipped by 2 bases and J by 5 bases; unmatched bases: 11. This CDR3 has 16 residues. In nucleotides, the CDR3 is TGCGCCAGCAGCTTCTCAACCGGGACAGGGCGGCACGAGCAGTACTTC. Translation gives CASSFSTGTGRHEQYF.

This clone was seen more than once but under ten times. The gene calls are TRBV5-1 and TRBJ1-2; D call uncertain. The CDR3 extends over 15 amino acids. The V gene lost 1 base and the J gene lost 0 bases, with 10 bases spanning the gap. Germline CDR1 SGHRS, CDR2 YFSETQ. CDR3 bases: TGCGCCAGCAGCTTGAGGGAGAACTCTAACTATGGCTACACCTTC. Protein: CASSLRENSNYGYTF.

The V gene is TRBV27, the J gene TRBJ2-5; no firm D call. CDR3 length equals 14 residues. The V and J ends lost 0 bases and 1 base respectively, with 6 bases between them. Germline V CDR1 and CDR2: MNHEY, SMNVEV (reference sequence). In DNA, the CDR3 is TGTGCCAGCAGTTTATCCGACACCCAAGAGACCCAGTACTTC. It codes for CASSLSDTQETQYF.

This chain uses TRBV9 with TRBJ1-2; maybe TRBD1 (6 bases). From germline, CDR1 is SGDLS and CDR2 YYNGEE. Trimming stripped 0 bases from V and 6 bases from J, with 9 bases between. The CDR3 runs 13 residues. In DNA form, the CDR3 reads TGTGCCAGCAGCGTAGCTACAGGGAATGGCTACACCTTC. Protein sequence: CASSVATGNGYTF.

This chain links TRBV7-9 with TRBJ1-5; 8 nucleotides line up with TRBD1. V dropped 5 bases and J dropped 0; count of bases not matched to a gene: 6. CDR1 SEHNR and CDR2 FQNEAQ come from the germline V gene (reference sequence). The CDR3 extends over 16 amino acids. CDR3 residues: CASSPIQGDSNQPQHF. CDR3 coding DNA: TGTGCCAGCAGCCCAATACAGGGGGATAGCAATCAGCCCCAGCATTTT.

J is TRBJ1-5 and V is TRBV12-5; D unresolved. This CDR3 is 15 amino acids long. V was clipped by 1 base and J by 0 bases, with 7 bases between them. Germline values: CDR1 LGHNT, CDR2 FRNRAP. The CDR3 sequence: CASGLGRNSNQPQHF. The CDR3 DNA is TGTGCTAGTGGTTTGGGGCGGAATAGCAATCAGCCCCAGCATTTT.

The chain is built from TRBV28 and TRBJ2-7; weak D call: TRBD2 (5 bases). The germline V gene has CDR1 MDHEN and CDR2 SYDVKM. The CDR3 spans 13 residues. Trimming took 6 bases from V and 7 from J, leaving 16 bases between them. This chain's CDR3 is CASSPAGVFEQYF. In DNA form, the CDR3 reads TGTGCCAGCAGCCCAGCCGGGGTTTTTGAGCAGTACTTC.